This entry describes one T cell receptor beta chain. Its matching antigen is unknown. Germline V gene data show CDR1 as LGHDT and CDR2 as YNNKEL (reference sequence). The germline V and J ends were trimmed by 3 bases and 4 bases, with 16 bases remaining between them. CDR3 length: 16 residues. The source of the sample is a study of T cell repertoires in cytomegalovirus infection. Study background: Based on public TCR beta signatures, there were indications of CMV infection and of a matching HLA type.

Study-level findings and limits: Pooled public TCR beta family frequency picked out CMV carriers with the relevant HLA. The response measured ex vivo was dominated by TCR beta clonotypes (HLA-C-restricted and CMV-specific).

TCRdb processed the reads anew with MiXCR; each CDR3 protein has one entry. The table lists approximately 500,000 distinct CDR3 sequences, around 11% of them singletons. This TCR came from a human donor in good health (CMV status not recorded). Some clones in this sample may be carry-over from other donors' samples. Sequenced: PBMCs. The chain has TRBV3-1 and TRBJ2-1; the D is unclear. The CDR3 spells CASSHRPNAVYNEQFF. DNA for the CDR3: TGTGCCAGCAGCCATCGACCCAATGCCGTTTACAATGAGCAGTTCTTC.